The 24 T cell receptor beta chains in this list originate from one sample, sequenced in a study of blood T cell repertoires in COVID-19. TCRdb's table, derived via immunoSEQ multiplex PCR, lists solely in-frame clones and lacks some. Here the sample spans some 200,000 clones, about nine tenths being singletons. Sequenced input: PBMCs or T cells enriched from blood (not recorded which). Receptors originate from a woman younger than 35 who had recovered from COVID-19.

This chain connects TRBV9 to TRBJ2-2; D perhaps matches TRBD1 (5 bases). Trimming cost V 0 bases and J 6 bases, with 12 bases left between them. CDR3 length equals 15 residues. Germline CDR1 SGDLS, CDR2 YYNGEE. The CDR3 nucleotides are TGTGCCAGCAGCGTAGAAGGGGTGGGCTCCGGGGAGCTGTTTTTT. This encodes CASSVEGVGSGELFF.

This rearrangement joins TRBV30 to TRBJ1-5; 10 bases agree with TRBD1. V was pared by 4 bases and J by 4 bases, with 4 bases of the junction left unmatched. Germline CDR1 and CDR2: GTSNPN and SVGIG (reference sequence). This CDR3 spans 14 amino acids. The CDR3 here is CAWTRDRGNQPQHF. The CDR3 nucleotides are TGTGCCTGGACTCGGGACAGGGGAAATCAGCCCCAGCATTTT.

The chain links TRBV30 to TRBJ1-3; D remains ambiguous. CDR3 size: 18 residues. Germline lookup yields CDR1 GTSNPN and CDR2 SVGIG (reference sequence). Trimming shortened V by 1 base and J by 1 base, and 20 bases separated the two germline ends. In DNA, the CDR3 is TGTGCCTGGAGTGCCTTAAGGCCGGGAGACCCTTCTGGAAACACCATATATTTT. Amino acids: CAWSALRPGDPSGNTIYF.

This clone appeared a few times. This chain joins TRBV4-1 and TRBJ2-1, with 7 bases that match TRBD2. This CDR3 is 19 amino acids long. J lost 5 bases, V lost 0 bases, and 16 bases had no gene match. The germline CDR1 and CDR2 sequences are MGHRA and YSYEKL. The CDR3, as DNA: TGCGCCAGCAGCCAAGAATCGGGTTCGACTAGCCGTACAGACAATGAGCAGTTCTTC. Encoded protein: CASSQESGSTSRTDNEQFF.

This CDR3 reads CASSFRGETQYF. The CDR3 DNA reads as TGTGCCAGCAGCTTTAGGGGAGAGACCCAGTACTTC. V usage is TRBV7-2 and J usage is TRBJ2-5, with TRBD1 as a possible D gene (5 bases). The CDR3 length is 12 residues. The V gene's germline CDR1 is SGHTA and CDR2 FQGNSA. V was clipped by 3 bases and J by 4 bases, with 6 bases between them.

This clone has more than one count but fewer than ten. The chain has TRBV3-1 (or the pseudogene TRBV3-2) and TRBJ2-7; possible D gene TRBD1, 5 bases. This CDR3 comprises 14 residues. Deletions cut 4 bases from V and 5 bases from J, with 15 bases between. The germline V gene encodes CDR1 LGHDT and CDR2 YNNKEL (reference sequence). The CDR3 reads CASSPLQGSDEQYF. Written as DNA, the CDR3 is TGTGCCAGCAGCCCCCTCCAGGGATCGGACGAGCAGTACTTC.

The CDR3 DNA is TGTGCCATCAGTCCACTAGCGGGAGCGGCCGGGGAGCTGTTTTTT. This encodes CAISPLAGAAGELFF. This rearrangement joins TRBV10-3 to TRBJ2-2, with TRBD2 matching 11 bases. V lost 5 bases, J lost 6 bases, and 5 bases stayed unmatched. In germline, CDR1 is ENHRY, CDR2 SYGVKD. CDR3 length: 15 residues.

The chain carries TRBV30 and TRBJ2-1, with D tentatively TRBD2 (5 bases). CDR1 and CDR2 from the germline V gene are GTSNPN and SVGIG (reference sequence). This CDR3 spans 14 amino acids. Trimming removed 3 bases at V and 9 bases at J, with 18 bases between. CDR3 region: CAWRRQADLSEQFF. Written as DNA, the CDR3 is TGTGCCTGGAGGAGGCAAGCGGACCTCTCTGAGCAGTTCTTC.

J is TRBJ1-6 and V is TRBV28; 9 bases are a match to TRBD1. CDR1 is MDHEN and CDR2 is SYDVKM in the germline V gene. J was trimmed by 10 bases and V by 1 base; bases with no gene match: 11. The CDR3 has 17 residues. The CDR3 region has the DNA TGTGCCAGCAGTTTATTTTCAACGACAGGGGGAGGGTCACCCCTCCACTTT. It codes for CASSLFSTTGGGSPLHF.

J is TRBJ1-4 and V is TRBV5-1; D gene unclear. This CDR3 comprises 18 residues. CDR1 and CDR2 (germline): SGHRS, YFSETQ. Trimming took off 0 bases at V and 0 bases at J, with 15 bases between the two ends. CDR3 sequence reads: CASSLAVRSSATNEKLFF. The CDR3 nucleotides read TGCGCCAGCAGCTTGGCGGTGAGATCGTCGGCAACTAATGAAAAACTGTTTTTT. The whole variable domain, remainder taken from reference TRBV5-1 and TRBJ1-4, is KAGVTQTPRYLIKTRGQQVTLSCSPISGHRSVSWYQQTPGQGLQFLFEYFSETQRNKGNFPGRFSGRQFSNSRSEMNVSTLELGDSALYLCASSLAVRSSATNEKLFFGSGTQLSVL.

The rearrangement uses TRBV6-5 and TRBJ1-6; the D gene is possibly TRBD1 (6 bases). Germline CDR1 is MNHEY and CDR2 is SVGAGI. The CDR3 runs 16 residues. V was shortened by 2 bases and J by 4 bases, with 12 bases between the two germline ends. The CDR3, as DNA: TGTGCCAGCAGTTACACACTAGGGGGTTATAATTCACCCCTCCACTTT. As protein: CASSYTLGGYNSPLHF.

This clone was picked up one time. The J gene is TRBJ2-7, the V gene TRBV5-1; weak D call: TRBD2 (5 bases). Germline assignment: CDR1 SGHRS and CDR2 YFSETQ. V gave up 0 bases and J gave up 2 bases, with 12 bases separating them. The CDR3 covers 15 residues. DNA for the CDR3: TGCGCCAGCAGCTTGGAGGCGGGTGCCCCCTACGAGCAGTACTTC. It is translated as CASSLEAGAPYEQYF.

V and J are TRBV5-8 and TRBJ1-5, with TRBD1 matching 9 bases. Germline CDR1 and CDR2: SGHTS and YDEGEE. V trimming: 2 bases; J trimming: 3 bases; junction bases outside the gene matches: 3. The CDR3 contains 15 residues. DNA of the CDR3: TGTGCCAGCAGCTTTCGGACAGGGGTCAATCAGCCCCAGCATTTT. It encodes CASSFRTGVNQPQHF. The full variable domain, rest sourced from reference TRBV5-8 and TRBJ1-5, is EAGVTQSPTHLIKTRGQQATLRCSPISGHTSVYWYQQALGLGLQFLLWYDEGEERNRGNFPPRFSGRQFPNYSSELNVNALELEDSALYLCASSFRTGVNQPQHFGDGTRLSIL.

This clone is a singleton in its sample. The chain uses TRBV7-9 and TRBJ2-7; D is perhaps TRBD1 (6 bases). The CDR3 spans 13 residues. From germline, CDR1 is SEHNR and CDR2 FQNEAQ (reference sequence). V lost 6 bases and J lost 1, with 10 bases in between. CDR3 loop: CASRGGWSYEQYF. CDR3 coding DNA: TGTGCCAGCAGAGGGGGATGGTCCTACGAGCAGTACTTC.

J is TRBJ2-7 and V is TRBV28, with D possibly being TRBD1 (6 bases). Deletions cut 0 bases from V and 2 bases from J, with 11 bases between. The CDR3 sequence is 15 residues long. Per germline, CDR1 MDHEN and CDR2 SYDVKM. The CDR3 here is CASSLWSGATYEQYF. The CDR3 DNA reads as TGTGCCAGCAGTTTATGGTCAGGGGCGACCTACGAGCAGTACTTC.

This clone was counted once. The chain joins TRBV15 to TRBJ2-1; D may be TRBD2 (7 bases). V was shortened by 5 bases and J by 13 bases, with 21 bases between the two germline ends. The CDR3 extends over 14 amino acids. The germline V gene has CDR1 LNHNV and CDR2 YYDKDF (reference sequence). The chain's CDR3 is CATSGGRTGLQQFF. The DNA for the CDR3 is TGTGCCACCAGCGGGGGCCGAACGGGACTACAACAGTTCTTC.

This chain joins TRBV19 and TRBJ1-2, with 8 bases fitting TRBD1. The V gene's germline CDR1 is LNHDA and CDR2 SQIVND (reference sequence). The CDR3 consists of 14 residues. With 5 bases clipped from V and 8 bases from J, the junction kept 10 bases outside the gene matches. DNA of the CDR3: TGTGCCAGTAGTCGGACAGGGCTTATGACAGGCTACACCTTC. Its translation is CASSRTGLMTGYTF.

J is TRBJ2-1 and V is TRBV3-1 (or the pseudogene TRBV3-2), with 10 nucleotides matching TRBD1. Germline V gene lookup returns CDR1 LGHDT and CDR2 YNNKEL (reference sequence). Losses at the gene ends were 1 base for V and 9 bases for J; bases not matched to a gene: 9. The CDR3 covers 16 residues. CDR3 in DNA: TGTGCCAGCAGCCAAGTTAGGGGACAGGGGTTTGGTGAGCAGTTCTTC. Translation: CASSQVRGQGFGEQFF.

This chain connects TRBV6-5 to TRBJ2-3; D may be TRBD2 (6 bases). V lost 0 bases and J 2 bases, leaving 9 bases between the germline ends. The CDR3 totals 15 residues. Germline assignment: CDR1 MNHEY and CDR2 SVGAGI. The CDR3, as DNA: TGTGCCAGCAGTTACTCACGGACTAACACAGATACGCAGTATTTT. Translating gives CASSYSRTNTDTQYF.

The chain couples TRBV5-6 to TRBJ2-4; D call uncertain. This CDR3 has 15 residues. Germline V gene sequence: CDR1 SGHDT, CDR2 YYEEEE. Trimming took off 2 bases at V and 3 bases at J, with 12 bases between the two ends. CDR3 in amino acids: CASSFGQVSKNIQYF. The CDR3 bases are TGTGCCAGCAGCTTTGGGCAGGTGAGCAAAAACATTCAGTACTTC.

The CDR3 region is CASSQGSGGYTF. Here the CDR3 DNA reads TGTGCCAGCAGCCAAGGTAGCGGTGGCTACACCTTC. V and J are TRBV3-1 (or the pseudogene TRBV3-2) and TRBJ1-2, with D unresolved. V lost 1 base and J 7 bases, leaving 7 bases between the germline ends. The CDR3 contains 12 residues. Germline CDR1 and CDR2: LGHDT and YNNKEL (reference sequence).

J is TRBJ1-2 and V is TRBV27; 8 bases are a match to TRBD1. This CDR3 is 17 amino acids long. From germline, CDR1 is MNHEY and CDR2 SMNVEV (reference sequence). The ends lost 2 bases at V and 5 bases at J; junction bases unmatched: 13. The CDR3 DNA sequence: TGTGCCAGCAGTTTAAAGTTGGCAGGGGGCCCTTTATATGGCTACACCTTC. This gives the protein CASSLKLAGGPLYGYTF.

The chain has TRBV27 and TRBJ2-7; D not resolved. In germline, CDR1 is MNHEY, CDR2 SMNVEV (reference sequence). CDR3 length: 13 amino acids. The germline V and J ends were trimmed by 5 bases and 2 bases, with 10 bases remaining between them. CDR3 residues: CASSINPAYEQYF. CDR3 nucleotides: TGTGCCAGCAGTATCAACCCAGCCTACGAGCAGTACTTC.

V usage is TRBV11-1 and J usage is TRBJ2-4, with D perhaps TRBD1 (5 bases). Trimming took 5 bases from V and 7 from J, leaving 21 bases between them. Germline assignment: CDR1 SGHAT and CDR2 FQDESV (reference sequence). CDR3 size: 16 residues. The CDR3 reads CASSQPAQGIGNIQYF. CDR3 sequence (DNA): TGTGCCAGCAGCCAACCAGCGCAGGGCATCGGGAACATTCAGTACTTC. Together with reference TRBV11-1 and TRBJ2-4, the CDR3 gives the full variable domain: EAEVAQSPRYKITEKSQAVAFWCDPISGHATLYWYRQILGQGPELLVQFQDESVVDDSQLPKDRFSAERLKGVDSTLKIQPAELGDSAMYLCASSQPAQGIGNIQYFGAGTRLSVL.